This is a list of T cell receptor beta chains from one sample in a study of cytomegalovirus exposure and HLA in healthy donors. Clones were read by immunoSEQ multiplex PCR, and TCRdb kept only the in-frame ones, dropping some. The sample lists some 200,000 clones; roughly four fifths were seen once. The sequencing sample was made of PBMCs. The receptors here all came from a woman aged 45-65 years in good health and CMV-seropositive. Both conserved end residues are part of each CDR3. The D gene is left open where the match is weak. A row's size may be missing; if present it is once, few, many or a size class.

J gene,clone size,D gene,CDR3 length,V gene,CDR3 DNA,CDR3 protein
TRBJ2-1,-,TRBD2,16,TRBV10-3,TGTGCCATCAGTGTGGGGACTAGCGGGAGGAGGAATGAGCAGTTCTTC,CAISVGTSGRRNEQFF
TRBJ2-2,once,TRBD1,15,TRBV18,TGTGCCAGCTCACCGGGACAGCGGAGGAGCGGGGAGCTGTTTTTT,CASSPGQRRSGELFF
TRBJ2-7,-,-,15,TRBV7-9,TGTGCCAGCAGACAGGGACGCGCCCTCGGGGACGAGCAGTACTTC,CASRQGRALGDEQYF
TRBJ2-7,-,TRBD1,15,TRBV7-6,TGTGCCAGCAGCCCGACCGGGACAGGGGGTTTCGAGCAGTACTTC,CASSPTGTGGFEQYF
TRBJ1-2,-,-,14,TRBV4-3,TGCGCCAGCAGCCAAGGGCAGGGGACGGCTGGCTACACCTTC,CASSQGQGTAGYTF
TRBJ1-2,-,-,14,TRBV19,TGTGCCAGTAGTATAGTTCCAGGGTACTATGGCTACACCTTC,CASSIVPGYYGYTF
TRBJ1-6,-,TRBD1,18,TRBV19,TGTGCCAGTAGTATCGGAGGTCCATTGACAGGGGATAATTCACCCCTCCACTTT,CASSIGGPLTGDNSPLHF
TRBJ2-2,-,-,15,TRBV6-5,TGTGCCAGCAGATTAGTACAGGGAGACACCGGGGAGCTGTTTTTT,CASRLVQGDTGELFF
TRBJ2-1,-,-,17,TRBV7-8,TGTGCCAGCAGCTTAGACGGTGGGGCAAGCTCCTACAATGAGCAGTTCTTC,CASSLDGGASSYNEQFF
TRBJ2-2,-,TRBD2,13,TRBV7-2,TGTGCCAGCAGCCCAGCGGGGATAAGGGAGCTGTTTTTT,CASSPAGIRELFF
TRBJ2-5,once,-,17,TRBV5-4,TGTGCCAGCAGCGCCGTAGCAGGGGGGCCCAGGCAAGAGACCCAGTACTTC,CASSAVAGGPRQETQYF
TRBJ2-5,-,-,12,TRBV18,TGTGCCAGCTCACCTAGCTCTGAGACCCAGTACTTC,CASSPSSETQYF
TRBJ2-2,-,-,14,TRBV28,TGTGCCAGCAGTCCCACTAGGAACACCGGGGAGCTGTTTTTT,CASSPTRNTGELFF
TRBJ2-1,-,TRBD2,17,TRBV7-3,TGTGCCAGCAGCTCGGGACTAGCGGGATATCCATCCAATGAGCAGTTCTTC,CASSSGLAGYPSNEQFF
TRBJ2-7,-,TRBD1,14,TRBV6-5,TGTGCCAGCAGTTTCCGGGACAGGGACTACGAGCAGTACTTC,CASSFRDRDYEQYF
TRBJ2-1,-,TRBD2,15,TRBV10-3,TGTGCCACCATGAGACTAGCGGGGGGAAACGATGAGCAGTTCTTC,CATMRLAGGNDEQFF
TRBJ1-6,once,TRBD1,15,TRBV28,TGTGCCAGCAGTTTTGGGGACAGGAATAATTCACCCCTCCACTTT,CASSFGDRNNSPLHF
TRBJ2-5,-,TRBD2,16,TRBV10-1,TGCGCCAGCAGTGAGGGGTTAGCGGGAGTTCGAGAGACCCAGTACTTC,CASSEGLAGVRETQYF
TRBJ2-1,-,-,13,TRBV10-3,TGTGCCACCGGGTTGCAGGGAACCAATGAGCAGTTCTTC,CATGLQGTNEQFF
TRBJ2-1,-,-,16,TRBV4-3,TGCGCCAGCAGCCAAGATTCAGGGTTCTCCTACAATGAGCAGTTCTTC,CASSQDSGFSYNEQFF
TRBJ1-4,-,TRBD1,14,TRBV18,TGTGCCAGCTCACCGGGACAGGGAAATGAAAAACTGTTTTTT,CASSPGQGNEKLFF
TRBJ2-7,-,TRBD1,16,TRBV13,TGTGCCAGCAGCTTATCCCCGAAGGACAGGGGTCGCGAGCAGTACTTC,CASSLSPKDRGREQYF
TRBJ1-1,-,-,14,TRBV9,TGTGCCAGCAGCCCTCGGTCCCTAGGGGCTGAAGCTTTCTTT,CASSPRSLGAEAFF
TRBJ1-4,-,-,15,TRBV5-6,TGTGCCAGCAGCTTGGTTGGCAGGGATAATGAAAAACTGTTTTTT,CASSLVGRDNEKLFF
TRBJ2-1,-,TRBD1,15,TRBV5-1,TGCGCCAGCAGCTTGGGGACAGGGGGCCTGCATGAGCAGTTCTTC,CASSLGTGGLHEQFF
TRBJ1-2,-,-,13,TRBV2,TGTGCCAGCAGTTTAGATCAGGGGCGAGGCTACACCTTC,CASSLDQGRGYTF
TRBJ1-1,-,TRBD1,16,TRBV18,TGTGCCAGCTCACACAGAGGGGGCGAGGTGAACACTGAAGCTTTCTTT,CASSHRGGEVNTEAFF
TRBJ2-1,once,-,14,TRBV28,TGTGCCAGCAGTTTAGTAGGCGGACTACAGGAGCAGTTCTTC,CASSLVGGLQEQFF
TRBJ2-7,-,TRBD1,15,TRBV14,TGTGCCAGCAGAGAGACGGGACAGGGAAGCAACGAGCAGTACTTC,CASRETGQGSNEQYF
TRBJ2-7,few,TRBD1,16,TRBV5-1,TGCGCCAGCAGCTCGCCCCCGGGACAGGGGGCCCACGAGCAGTACTTC,CASSSPPGQGAHEQYF
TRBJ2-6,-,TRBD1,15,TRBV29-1,TGCAGCGTTGGATACAGGGGAGCTGGGGCCAACGGCCTGACTTTC,CSVGYRGAGANGLTF
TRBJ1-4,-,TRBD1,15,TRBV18,TGTGCCAGCTCACCGCAACAGGGGCTGGATGAAAAACTGTTTTTT,CASSPQQGLDEKLFF
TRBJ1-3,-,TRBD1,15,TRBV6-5,TGTGCCAGCGGGACAGGGGGTCCCCCTAGGAACACCATATATTTT,CASGTGGPPRNTIYF
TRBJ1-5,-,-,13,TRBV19,TGTGCCAGTAGTTCCCAGATTTACCAGCCCCAGCATTTT,CASSSQIYQPQHF
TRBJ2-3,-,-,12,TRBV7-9,TGTTCCAGCAGCTTAGTAACAGATACGCAGTATTTT,CSSSLVTDTQYF
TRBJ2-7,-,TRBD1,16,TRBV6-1,TGTGCCAGCAGTGAAGTCGTTGGGACAGGGGCGAGAGAGCAGTACTTC,CASSEVVGTGAREQYF
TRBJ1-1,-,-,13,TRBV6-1,TGTGCCAGCAGGGGTAGCTGGGACACTGAAGCTTTCTTT,CASRGSWDTEAFF
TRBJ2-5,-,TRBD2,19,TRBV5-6,TGTGCCAGCAGCCCATCCTCCGGGACTAGCGGAGCCACAGGGGAGACCCAGTACTTC,CASSPSSGTSGATGETQYF
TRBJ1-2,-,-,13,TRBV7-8,TGTGCCAGCAGCTTAGACCAGACTTCCACTCTAACCTTC,CASSLDQTSTLTF
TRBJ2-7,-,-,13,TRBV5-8,TGTGCCAGCAGCAGAGGGGCCGGGGGCGAGCAGTACTTC,CASSRGAGGEQYF